This paragraph covers one TCR beta chain sequence. The target antigen is unknown. The sample comes from a study of T cell responses to AZD1222 COVID-19 vaccine. The study's findings and limits: Sampling captured repertoires only after the peak T cell response.

Generated by immunoSEQ multiplex PCR, the TCRdb table keeps only in-frame clones and is missing some. The data contain 180,000 or so clones, about 91% of them singletons. The CDR3 length is 17 residues. V shed 4 bases, J shed 3 bases, and the junction held 12 bases outside the gene matches. Germline V gene data show CDR1 as MNHEY and CDR2 as SMNVEV (reference sequence). This receptor was identified in an adult who received the AZD1222 COVID-19 vaccine. The rearrangement joins TRBV27 to TRBJ1-3; 7 positions agree with TRBD1. The sequences come from peripheral blood, collected 28 days after the second AZD1222 dose. In nucleotides, the CDR3 is TGTGCCAGCAGTTCCTCCCCCGACAGGGATATTGGAAACACCATATATTTT. It specifies CASSSSPDRDIGNTIYF.